The rows below give T cell receptor beta chains drawn from one sample of a study of blood T cell repertoires in COVID-19. The table came from immunoSEQ multiplex PCR; TCRdb's copy has only in-frame clones and leaves some out. The table shows 100,000 or so clones, with about 89% occurring only once. Input material: peripheral blood. These receptors were collected from a woman aged 25 to 39 with acute or convalescent COVID-19. CDR3s include the opening cysteine and the closing phenylalanine or tryptophan. D genes are given only for firm matches. Some rows mark clone size as missing; the rest say once, few, many or name a class of expanded clone.

J gene: TRBJ2-1; clone size: .; D gene: .; V gene: TRBV5-4; CDR3 protein: CASSLPSAGVEGEQFF; CDR3 DNA: TGTGCCAGCAGCTTACCCTCGGCGGGTGTTGAAGGTGAGCAGTTCTTC
J gene: TRBJ1-1; clone size: .; D gene: TRBD1; V gene: TRBV4-2; CDR3 protein: CASSPSQGGWSEAFF; CDR3 DNA: TGTGCCAGCAGCCCAAGTCAGGGGGGTTGGTCTGAAGCTTTCTTT
J gene: TRBJ1-4; clone size: .; D gene: .; V gene: TRBV7-2; CDR3 protein: CASSGGRGSGKLFF; CDR3 DNA: TGTGCCAGCAGCGGAGGCAGGGGAAGCGGAAAACTGTTTTTT
J gene: TRBJ2-7; clone size: .; D gene: .; V gene: TRBV27; CDR3 protein: CASSLTTAYEQYF; CDR3 DNA: TGTGCCAGCAGTTTGACAACAGCCTACGAGCAGTACTTC
J gene: TRBJ1-6; clone size: .; D gene: TRBD1; V gene: TRBV7-9; CDR3 protein: CASSFQDRDSPLHF; CDR3 DNA: TGTGCCAGCAGCTTTCAGGACAGGGATTCACCCCTCCACTTT
J gene: TRBJ2-3; clone size: .; D gene: .; V gene: TRBV6-5; CDR3 protein: CASLSTDTQYF; CDR3 DNA: TGTGCCAGCCTAAGCACAGATACGCAGTATTTT
J gene: TRBJ2-1; clone size: .; D gene: .; V gene: TRBV18; CDR3 protein: CASSPFWQGGSRNNEQFF; CDR3 DNA: TGTGCCAGCTCACCATTTTGGCAGGGGGGTTCGCGAAACAATGAGCAGTTCTTC
J gene: TRBJ1-2; clone size: .; D gene: .; V gene: TRBV6-5; CDR3 protein: CASSTHSIGLGYTF; CDR3 DNA: TGTGCCAGCAGTACCCATTCGATTGGGCTTGGCTACACCTTC
J gene: TRBJ2-2; clone size: .; D gene: TRBD1; V gene: TRBV9; CDR3 protein: CASSSQGANTGELFF; CDR3 DNA: TGTGCCAGCAGCTCGCAGGGGGCTAACACCGGGGAGCTGTTTTTT
J gene: TRBJ2-7; clone size: .; D gene: .; V gene: TRBV6-4; CDR3 protein: CASSDEGEGARTYEQYF; CDR3 DNA: TGTGCCAGCAGTGACGAGGGGGAAGGGGCCCGAACCTACGAGCAGTACTTC
J gene: TRBJ1-2; clone size: .; D gene: TRBD1; V gene: TRBV4-1; CDR3 protein: CASSQKVPGTAIGYGYTF; CDR3 DNA: TGCGCCAGCAGCCAGAAAGTTCCTGGGACAGCTATAGGGTATGGCTACACCTTC
J gene: TRBJ1-3; clone size: once; D gene: .; V gene: TRBV12-5; CDR3 protein: CASGSRTANISGNTIYF; CDR3 DNA: TGTGCTAGTGGTTCTCGGACAGCTAATATCTCTGGAAACACCATATATTTT
J gene: TRBJ1-1; clone size: .; D gene: .; V gene: TRBV6-1; CDR3 protein: CASSEETRYTEAFF; CDR3 DNA: TGTGCCAGCAGTGAAGAGACGAGGTACACTGAAGCTTTCTTT
J gene: TRBJ2-7; clone size: .; D gene: .; V gene: TRBV6-5; CDR3 protein: CASSYSAELEQYF; CDR3 DNA: TGTGCCAGCAGTTACTCAGCCGAACTCGAGCAGTACTTC
J gene: TRBJ2-3; clone size: .; D gene: TRBD1; V gene: TRBV10-3; CDR3 protein: CAISEGTGGGTDTQYF; CDR3 DNA: TGTGCCATCAGTGAGGGAACAGGGGGTGGCACAGATACGCAGTATTTT
J gene: TRBJ2-7; clone size: .; D gene: TRBD1; V gene: TRBV7-6; CDR3 protein: CASRRTGGAYEQYF; CDR3 DNA: TGTGCCAGCAGGAGGACAGGGGGGGCCTACGAGCAGTACTTC
J gene: TRBJ2-7; clone size: .; D gene: .; V gene: TRBV7-3; CDR3 protein: CASSLEGNYEQYF; CDR3 DNA: TGTGCCAGCAGCTTAGAGGGCAACTACGAGCAGTACTTC
J gene: TRBJ2-1; clone size: .; D gene: TRBD2; V gene: TRBV18; CDR3 protein: CASSSRGGASYNEQFF; CDR3 DNA: TGTGCCAGCTCATCCCGGGGGGGCGCCTCCTACAATGAGCAGTTCTTC
J gene: TRBJ2-3; clone size: .; D gene: .; V gene: TRBV4-1; CDR3 protein: CASRRTVGTDTQYF; CDR3 DNA: TGCGCCAGCAGGCGGACAGTGGGGACAGATACGCAGTATTTT
J gene: TRBJ1-1; clone size: once; D gene: TRBD1; V gene: TRBV10-3; CDR3 protein: CATRTGGMNTEAFF; CDR3 DNA: TGTGCCACACGGACAGGGGGAATGAACACTGAAGCTTTCTTT
J gene: TRBJ2-5; clone size: once; D gene: TRBD2; V gene: TRBV5-1; CDR3 protein: CASSLGAGVQETQYF; CDR3 DNA: TGCGCCAGCAGCTTAGGAGCGGGGGTTCAAGAGACCCAGTACTTC
J gene: TRBJ2-7; clone size: once; D gene: .; V gene: TRBV6-5; CDR3 protein: CASSYSNSRTPNEQYF; CDR3 DNA: TGTGCCAGCAGTTACTCGAACAGCCGAACCCCTAACGAGCAGTACTTC
J gene: TRBJ1-1; clone size: .; D gene: TRBD1; V gene: TRBV3-1/TRBV3-2; CDR3 protein: CASSQARTGWTNTEAFF; CDR3 DNA: TGTGCCAGCAGCCAAGCGAGGACAGGGTGGACGAACACTGAAGCTTTCTTT
J gene: TRBJ1-5; clone size: .; D gene: .; V gene: TRBV2; CDR3 protein: CASSEVGVGQPQHF; CDR3 DNA: TGTGCCAGCAGTGAAGTAGGGGTGGGGCAGCCCCAGCATTTT
J gene: TRBJ1-6; clone size: .; D gene: .; V gene: TRBV28; CDR3 protein: CASSLPSGNSPLHF; CDR3 DNA: TGTGCCAGCAGTTTACCCTCGGGTAATTCACCCCTCCACTTT
J gene: TRBJ1-6; clone size: .; D gene: .; V gene: TRBV5-6; CDR3 protein: CASSLGDRDNSPLHF; CDR3 DNA: TGTGCCAGCAGCTTGGGAGATCGGGATAATTCACCCCTCCACTTT
J gene: TRBJ2-3; clone size: .; D gene: .; V gene: TRBV7-9; CDR3 protein: CASSLGADTQYF; CDR3 DNA: TGTGCCAGCAGCTTAGGTGCGGATACGCAGTATTTT
J gene: TRBJ2-7; clone size: .; D gene: TRBD1; V gene: TRBV5-1; CDR3 protein: CASSSGTGLSEQYF; CDR3 DNA: TGCGCCAGCAGCTCCGGGACAGGCTTAAGCGAGCAGTACTTC
J gene: TRBJ1-4; clone size: .; D gene: TRBD1; V gene: TRBV5-1; CDR3 protein: CASSLGREGAGFNEKLFF; CDR3 DNA: TGCGCCAGCAGCTTGGGTCGTGAGGGGGCCGGATTTAATGAAAAACTGTTTTTT
J gene: TRBJ1-2; clone size: .; D gene: TRBD1; V gene: TRBV29-1; CDR3 protein: CSGGTGGLGGYTF; CDR3 DNA: TGCAGCGGGGGGACAGGTGGTTTGGGAGGCTACACCTTC
J gene: TRBJ1-1; clone size: .; D gene: .; V gene: TRBV12-3/TRBV12-4; CDR3 protein: CASSLSSAFF; CDR3 DNA: TGTGCCAGCAGTTTATCCTCCGCTTTCTTT
J gene: TRBJ1-1; clone size: .; D gene: .; V gene: TRBV7-3; CDR3 protein: CASSLIRVRQPNTEAFF; CDR3 DNA: TGTGCCAGCAGCTTAATAAGGGTTCGACAGCCGAACACTGAAGCTTTCTTT
J gene: TRBJ1-2; clone size: few; D gene: TRBD1; V gene: TRBV7-8; CDR3 protein: CASSEGGNYGYTF; CDR3 DNA: TGTGCCAGCAGCGAAGGGGGCAACTATGGCTACACCTTC
J gene: TRBJ2-7; clone size: .; D gene: .; V gene: TRBV28; CDR3 protein: CASSFDYGLTYEQYF; CDR3 DNA: TGTGCCAGCAGTTTTGACTACGGGTTAACCTACGAGCAGTACTTC
J gene: TRBJ1-6; clone size: .; D gene: .; V gene: TRBV5-1; CDR3 protein: CASMEDGNSPLHF; CDR3 DNA: TGCGCCAGCATGGAGGATGGTAATTCACCCCTCCACTTT
J gene: TRBJ1-1; clone size: .; D gene: .; V gene: TRBV28; CDR3 protein: CASSHPGQVDTEAFF; CDR3 DNA: TGTGCCAGCAGTCACCCGGGACAAGTCGACACTGAAGCTTTCTTT